These T cell receptor beta chains were read from a single sample in a study of shared clonotypes between healthy human individuals. Some clones are missing from TCRdb's copy, which holds only in-frame ones; the method was immunoSEQ multiplex PCR. The repertoire includes 110,000 or so clones, around 73% of them detected once, and 20% to 25% sits in the top ten. The specimen sequenced was memory CD8+ T cells sorted from blood. Receptors were obtained from a woman aged 25 to 45 in good health. The CDR3 runs from the conserved cysteine through the conserved F or W. Fields, in order: D gene, clone size, V gene, J gene, CDR3 length, CDR3 protein, CDR3 DNA. The D gene is left open where the match is weak. A clone size is listed for some rows: how often the clone was seen (once, few, many), or a class if it is expanded.

D: TRBD1
size: -
V: TRBV9
J: TRBJ2-5
length: 14
CDR3: CASSGRDSQETQYF
DNA: TGTGCCAGCAGTGGCCGGGACAGCCAAGAGACCCAGTACTTC

D: -
size: -
V: TRBV7-9
J: TRBJ2-2
length: 13
CDR3: CASRGGNTGELFF
DNA: TGTGCCAGCAGAGGGGGGAACACCGGGGAGCTGTTTTTT

D: TRBD1
size: -
V: TRBV18
J: TRBJ2-7
length: 14
CDR3: CASSPGTGVYEQYF
DNA: TGTGCCAGCTCACCCGGGACAGGGGTCTACGAGCAGTACTTC

D: -
size: -
V: TRBV19
J: TRBJ1-5
length: 16
CDR3: CASNTFTGGQGQPQHF
DNA: TGTGCCAGTAATACTTTTACGGGGGGGCAAGGGCAGCCCCAGCATTTT

D: -
size: -
V: TRBV5-1
J: TRBJ2-7
length: 15
CDR3: CASSFTYRGGREQYF
DNA: TGCGCCAGCAGCTTTACTTACAGGGGGGGCCGCGAGCAGTACTTC

D: TRBD2
size: -
V: TRBV28
J: TRBJ2-7
length: 16
CDR3: CASSFRRTRTSYEQYF
DNA: TGTGCCAGCAGTTTTCGAAGGACTAGGACTTCCTACGAGCAGTACTTC

D: -
size: -
V: TRBV7-6
J: TRBJ2-2
length: 13
CDR3: CASSLDGAGELFF
DNA: TGTGCCAGCAGCTTAGATGGCGCCGGGGAGCTGTTTTTT

D: TRBD2
size: -
V: TRBV15
J: TRBJ2-3
length: 15
CDR3: CATSRELAGADTQYF
DNA: TGTGCCACCAGCAGAGAGTTAGCGGGAGCAGATACGCAGTATTTT

D: TRBD1
size: -
V: TRBV5-1
J: TRBJ1-1
length: 16
CDR3: CASSPGTGPMNTEAFF
DNA: TGCGCCAGCAGCCCGGGGACAGGGCCCATGAACACTGAAGCTTTCTTT

D: -
size: few
V: TRBV6-5
J: TRBJ2-7
length: 13
CDR3: CASSYSQNYEQYF
DNA: TGTGCCAGCAGTTACTCCCAAAACTACGAGCAGTACTTC

D: -
size: many
V: TRBV19
J: TRBJ2-6
length: 15
CDR3: CASSIMGSGANVLTF
DNA: TGTGCCAGTAGTATTATGGGGAGTGGGGCCAACGTCCTGACTTTC